This T cell receptor beta chain was identified during a study of shared clonotypes between healthy human individuals. Study context: Researchers drew samples from a couple of women and a few men aged 18 to 49.

Every one of the donors was a Caucasian adult that lived in Nashville, Tennessee. Overall study results and limits: It was observed that approximately 5% of naive CD4 clonotypes were shared across a handful of donors. Non-shared clonotypes showed lower generation probabilities than clonotypes common to all four donors.

Turning to this clone: Its antigen is still unknown. At the DNA level, this CDR3 is encoded by other sequences in the same sample as well.

TCRdb's copy holds only in-frame clones and misses some; the assay was immunoSEQ multiplex PCR. The data show roughly 1,500,000 clones, under 99% seen once. The clonotype originates from a man under 40 in good health. Sample: naive CD4+ T cells sorted from blood. Subset: CD45RA+ positively selected.

CDR3 DNA: TGTGCCAGCATAATTAGACTAGCAAGCTACGAGCAGTACTTC. Translating it yields CASIIRLASYEQYF. This chain uses TRBV6-7 with TRBJ2-7, with 7 bases matching TRBD2. TRBV6-7 falls under the ORF class, with uncertain function. V trimming: 7 bases; J trimming: 3 bases; junction bases outside the gene matches: 9. CDR3 size: 14 residues.